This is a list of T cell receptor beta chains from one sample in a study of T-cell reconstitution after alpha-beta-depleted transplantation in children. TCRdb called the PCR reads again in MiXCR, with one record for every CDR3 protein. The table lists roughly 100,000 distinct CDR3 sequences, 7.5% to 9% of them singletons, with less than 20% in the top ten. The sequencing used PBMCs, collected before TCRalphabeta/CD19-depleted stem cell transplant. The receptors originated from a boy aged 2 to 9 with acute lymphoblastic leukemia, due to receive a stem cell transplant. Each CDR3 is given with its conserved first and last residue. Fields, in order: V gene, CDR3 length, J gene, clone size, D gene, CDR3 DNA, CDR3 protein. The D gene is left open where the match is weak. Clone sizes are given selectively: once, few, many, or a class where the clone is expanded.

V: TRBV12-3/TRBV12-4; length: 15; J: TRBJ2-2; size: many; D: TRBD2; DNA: TGTGCCAGCAGTCAGGAGCGGGGGTACACCGGGGAGCTGTTTTTT; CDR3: CASSQERGYTGELFF
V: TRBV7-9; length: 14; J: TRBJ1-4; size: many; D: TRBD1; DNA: TGTGCCAGCAGCTTAGGACAGGGCTATGAAAAACTGTTTTTT; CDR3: CASSLGQGYEKLFF
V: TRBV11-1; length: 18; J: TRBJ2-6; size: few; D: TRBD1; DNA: TGTGCCAGCAGCATTCGACAGGGCCTTTCCTCTGGGGCCAACGTCCTGACTTTC; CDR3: CASSIRQGLSSGANVLTF
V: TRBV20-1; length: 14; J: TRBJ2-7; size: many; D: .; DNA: TGCAGTGCTAGAGAGTTCGAGGGCTCCTACGAGCAGTACTTC; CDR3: CSAREFEGSYEQYF
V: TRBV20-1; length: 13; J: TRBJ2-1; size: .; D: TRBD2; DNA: TGCAGTGCGGGGCGGGGGGGGTACAATGAGCAGTTCTTC; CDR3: CSAGRGGYNEQFF
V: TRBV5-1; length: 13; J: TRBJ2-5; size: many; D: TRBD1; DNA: TGCGCCAGCAGCGCGGGACAGGAAGAGACCCAGTACTTC; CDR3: CASSAGQEETQYF
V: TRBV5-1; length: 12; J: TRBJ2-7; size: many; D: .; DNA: TGCGCCAGTTCGCAGGACCACTACGAGCAGTACTTC; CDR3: CASSQDHYEQYF
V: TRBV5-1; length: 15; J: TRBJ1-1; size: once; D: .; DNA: TGCGCCAGCAGCTTGGGTCAGGCGGGGAACACTGAAGCTTTCTTT; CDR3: CASSLGQAGNTEAFF
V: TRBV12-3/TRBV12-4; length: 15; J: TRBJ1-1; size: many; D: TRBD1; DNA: TGTGCCAGCAGAACGACGACAGGGATGAACACTGAAGCTTTCTTT; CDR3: CASRTTTGMNTEAFF
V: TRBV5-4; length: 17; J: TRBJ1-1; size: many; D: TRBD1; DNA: TGTGCCAGCAGCCTTAGGGGACAGGGTCTCTTCTTCGCTGAAGCTTTCTTT; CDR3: CASSLRGQGLFFAEAFF
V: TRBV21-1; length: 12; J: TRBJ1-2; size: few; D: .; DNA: TGTGCCAGCAGCAATTGGGAGAGGGGCTACACCTTC; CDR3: CASSNWERGYTF
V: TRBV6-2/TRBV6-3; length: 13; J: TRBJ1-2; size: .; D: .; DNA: TGTGCCAGCAGCCCCGGACACCGATATGGCTACACCTTC; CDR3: CASSPGHRYGYTF
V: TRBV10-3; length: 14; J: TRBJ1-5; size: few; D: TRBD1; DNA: TGTGCCCCCCAGGGGGAACGGGGCAATCAGCCCCAGCATTTT; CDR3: CAPQGERGNQPQHF
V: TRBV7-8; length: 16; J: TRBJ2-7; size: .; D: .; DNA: TGTGCCAGCAGCTCGCAGCGACGGGTTAGCTCCTACGAGCAGTACTTC; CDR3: CASSSQRRVSSYEQYF
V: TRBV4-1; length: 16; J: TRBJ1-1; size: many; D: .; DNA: TGCGCCAGCAGCCAAGCCTCCCGGATTATGAACACTGAAGCTTTCTTT; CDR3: CASSQASRIMNTEAFF
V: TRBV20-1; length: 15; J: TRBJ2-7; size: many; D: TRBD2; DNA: TGCAGTGCTAGTCTCCTAGCGGGGGGGCTCTACGAGCAGTACTTC; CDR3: CSASLLAGGLYEQYF
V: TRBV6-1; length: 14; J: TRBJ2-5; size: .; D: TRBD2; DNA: TGTGCCAGTGAACCAGCGGGGGCCCAAGAGACCCAGTACTTC; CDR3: CASEPAGAQETQYF
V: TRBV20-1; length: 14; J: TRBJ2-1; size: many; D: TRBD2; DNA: TGCAGTGCTAGATTCGCGGGGGGACCCAATGAGCAGTTCTTC; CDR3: CSARFAGGPNEQFF
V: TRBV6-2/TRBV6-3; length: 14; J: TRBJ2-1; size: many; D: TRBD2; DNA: TGTGCCAGCAGTTACCTAGCGGAGGAGGATGAGCAGTTCTTC; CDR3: CASSYLAEEDEQFF
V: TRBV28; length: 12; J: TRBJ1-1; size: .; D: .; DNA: TGTGCCAGCAACCCCCCTGGGACTGAAGCTTTCTTT; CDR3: CASNPPGTEAFF
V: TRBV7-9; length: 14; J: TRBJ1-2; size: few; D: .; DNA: TGTGCCAGCAGCCCAGACAGGATCCTCTATGGCTACACCTTC; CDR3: CASSPDRILYGYTF
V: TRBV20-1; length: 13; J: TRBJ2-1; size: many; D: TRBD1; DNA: TGCAGTGCTAGGGGGACAGGGGCCCATGAGCAGTTCTTC; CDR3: CSARGTGAHEQFF
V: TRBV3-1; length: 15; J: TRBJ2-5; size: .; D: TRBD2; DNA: TGTGCCTGCTGCCTCGCGGGGGGGGAACAAGAGACCCAGTACTTC; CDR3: CACCLAGGEQETQYF
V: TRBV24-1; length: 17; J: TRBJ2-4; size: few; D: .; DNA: TGTGCCACCAGTGATTCCCCTGATCCACTAGCCAAAAACATTCAGTACTTC; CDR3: CATSDSPDPLAKNIQYF
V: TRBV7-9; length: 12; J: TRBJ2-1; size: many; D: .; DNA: TGTGCCAGCAGCGTGGGACGGAATGAGCAGTTCTTC; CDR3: CASSVGRNEQFF
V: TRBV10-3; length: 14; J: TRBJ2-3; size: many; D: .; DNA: TGTGCCATCAGTGAGTCAGGAGGAGCAGATACGCAGTATTTT; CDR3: CAISESGGADTQYF
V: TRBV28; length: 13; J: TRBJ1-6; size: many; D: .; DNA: TGTGCCAGCATGAACTCCTATAATTCACCCCTCCACTTT; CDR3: CASMNSYNSPLHF
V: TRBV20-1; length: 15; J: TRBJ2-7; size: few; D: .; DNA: TGCAGTGCTAGACCCAGAGGCGGGGTCGTCTACGAGCAGTACTTC; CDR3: CSARPRGGVVYEQYF
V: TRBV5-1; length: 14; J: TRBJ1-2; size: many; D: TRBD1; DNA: TGCGCCAGCAGCGGGCAGGGGGCGGACTATGGCTACACCTTC; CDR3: CASSGQGADYGYTF
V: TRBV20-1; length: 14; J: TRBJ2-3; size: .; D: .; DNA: TGCAGTGCCTCAACCAGAACTCCCACAGATACGCAGTATTTT; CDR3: CSASTRTPTDTQYF
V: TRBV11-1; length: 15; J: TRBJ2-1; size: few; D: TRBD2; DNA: TGTGCCAGCAGCTTAGCAGCGGGGGTGGGCAATGAGCAGTTCTTC; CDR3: CASSLAAGVGNEQFF
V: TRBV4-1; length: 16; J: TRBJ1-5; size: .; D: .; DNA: TGCGCCAGCAGCCAAGCCGGGGTGGGGGTAAATCAGCCCCAGCATTTT; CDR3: CASSQAGVGVNQPQHF
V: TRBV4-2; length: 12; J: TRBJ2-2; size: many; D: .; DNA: TGTGCCAGCAGCAAGATGACGCGGGAGCTGTTTTTT; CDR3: CASSKMTRELFF
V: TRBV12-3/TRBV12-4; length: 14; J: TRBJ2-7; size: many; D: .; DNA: TGTGCCAGCAGTTTCGCGGGACAGAACTCCGAGCAGTACTTC; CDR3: CASSFAGQNSEQYF
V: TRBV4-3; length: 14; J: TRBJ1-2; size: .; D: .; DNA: TGCGCCAGCAGCCAAGTGGGGGCTGAGTATGGCTACACCTTC; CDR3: CASSQVGAEYGYTF
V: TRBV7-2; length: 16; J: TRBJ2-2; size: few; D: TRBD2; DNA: TGTGCCAGCAGCACCCCTAGCGGGGTCTTCCCCGGGGAGCTGTTTTTT; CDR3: CASSTPSGVFPGELFF
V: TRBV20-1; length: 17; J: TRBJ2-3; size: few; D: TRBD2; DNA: TGCAGTGCTAGCCCGACGTGGACTAGCGGGGGGGTAGATACGCAGTATTTT; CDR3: CSASPTWTSGGVDTQYF
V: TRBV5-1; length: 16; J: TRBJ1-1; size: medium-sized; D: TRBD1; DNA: TGCGCCAGCAGCTTGAATCCGGGACAGGGTTATACTGAAGCTTTCTTT; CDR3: CASSLNPGQGYTEAFF
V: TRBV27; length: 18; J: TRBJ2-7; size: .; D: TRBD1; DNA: TGTGCCAGCAGTCGAACTTGGACAGGGGGCGGTTCCACCTACGAGCAGTACTTC; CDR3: CASSRTWTGGGSTYEQYF
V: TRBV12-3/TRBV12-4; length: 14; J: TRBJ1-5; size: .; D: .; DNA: TGTGCCAGCAGCCGTAGTCAGGTCGGTCAGCCCCAGCATTTT; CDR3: CASSRSQVGQPQHF
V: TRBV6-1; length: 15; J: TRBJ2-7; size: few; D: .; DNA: TGTGCCAGCAGTGAAGCGCTAGGGGAACGGGGCGAGCAGTACTTC; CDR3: CASSEALGERGEQYF
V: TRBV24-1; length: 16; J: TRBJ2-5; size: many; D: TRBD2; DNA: TGTGCCACCAGTGATAATGGACTAGCGGGGGGAGAGACCCAGTACTTC; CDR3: CATSDNGLAGGETQYF
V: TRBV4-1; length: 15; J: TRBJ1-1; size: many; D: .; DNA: TGCGCCAGCAGCCAAGCTGTCGGAGGGGGTTTTGAAGCTTTCTTT; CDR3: CASSQAVGGGFEAFF